This T cell receptor (beta chain) comes out of a study of molecular identifiers for immune sequencing clone quantification. TCRdb analysed the PCR reads with MiXCR anew, one entry per CDR3 protein. The sample shows nearly 650,000 distinct CDR3 sequences, about 25% of them seen only once. V was cut by 4 bases and J by 6 bases, with 16 bases left in between. This CDR3 region has 14 residues. The V gene's germline CDR1 is SGHDN and CDR2 FVKESK. The sample comprised naive CD8+ T cells from blood, with Jurkat cell RNA spiked in. Subset in this sample: FACS-sorted CD8+CD4-CCR7+CD45RA+ naive T cells. This clonotype was sampled from a human donor in good health. Some libraries in this study had Jurkat cell RNA spiked in. V and J are TRBV14 and TRBJ2-7, with D possibly being TRBD1 or TRBD2 (5 bases each). CDR3 sequence (DNA): TGTGCCAGCAGCCCCCGGGACGCCTTTCTCGAGCAGTACTTC. The encoded protein is CASSPRDAFLEQYF. The complete variable domain, with remaining parts taken from reference TRBV14 and TRBJ2-7, reads EAGVTQFPSHSVIEKGQTVTLRCDPISGHDNLYWYRRVMGKEIKFLLHFVKESKQDESGMPNNRFLAERTGGTYSTLKVQPAELEDSGVYFCASSPRDAFLEQYFGPGTRLTVT.